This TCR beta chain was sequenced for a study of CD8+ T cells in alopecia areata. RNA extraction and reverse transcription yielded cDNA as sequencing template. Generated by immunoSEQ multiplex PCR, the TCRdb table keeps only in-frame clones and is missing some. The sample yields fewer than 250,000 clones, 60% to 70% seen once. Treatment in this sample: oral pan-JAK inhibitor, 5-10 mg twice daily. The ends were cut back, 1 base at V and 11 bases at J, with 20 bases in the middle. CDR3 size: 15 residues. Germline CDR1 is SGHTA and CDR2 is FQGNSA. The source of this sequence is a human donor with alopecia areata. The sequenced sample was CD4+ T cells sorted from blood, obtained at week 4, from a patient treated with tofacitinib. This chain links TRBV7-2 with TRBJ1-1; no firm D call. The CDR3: CASSLGVERSRMAFF. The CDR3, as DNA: TGTGCCAGCAGCTTAGGGGTGGAACGTTCTAGAATGGCTTTCTTT.